This T cell receptor beta chain was documented in a study of T cell clones after liver transplantation. Study at large: Timepoints were pre-transplant, pre-withdrawal, and after withdrawal was completed or failed. Study-wide results and caveats: Compared with third party-reactive sequences, donor-reactive ones declined more, independent of withdrawal success. Graft donor-reactive T cells may have migrated into the graft rather than being deleted. Small, mixed patient groups and varying post-transplant times limit these conclusions.

There are 15 residues in the CDR3. CDR1 is SNHLY and CDR2 is FYNNEI in the germline V gene. After removal of 8 bases from V and 0 bases from J, the junction contained 9 bases not matched to a gene. Method: immunoSEQ multiplex PCR; TCRdb's copy keeps in-frame clones and lacks some. The table lists just over 80,000 clones, around four fifths of them singletons. On this clone: Antigen unknown.

The chain joins TRBV2 to TRBJ2-7; 8 bases map to TRBD2. The source material was CD4+ T cells from blood, sampled 45 to 47 months after liver transplant. This TCR derives from a human patient who received a liver transplant. The graft donor may be the source of some T cells. The CDR3 region is CASGLASGSSYEQYF. In nucleotides, the CDR3 is TGTGCCAGCGGACTGGCTAGCGGGTCCTCCTACGAGCAGTACTTC.